The T cell receptor (beta chain) under discussion was sequenced for a study of cytotoxic CD8 clonotypes in ibrutinib-treated CLL. Study details: Response was recorded as partial in approximately 25 patients and complete in 2; at median roughly 62 months, approximately 15 remained remitted and roughly 12 had progressed.

This clone showed up just a few times. Antigen unknown. Libraries of TCR beta were made from 2 to 2.5 micrograms of genomic DNA that came from cryopreserved PBMCs. Study-level points and caveats: Elevated clonality accompanied ibrutinib response, with a return toward baseline values at progression. Public clonotypes were rare and shrank or held steady on treatment.

Generated by immunoSEQ multiplex PCR, the TCRdb table keeps only in-frame clones and is missing some. The data hold about 160,000 clones, with about 88% observed a single time. Sequences were derived from PBMCs, sampled at disease progression, from a patient treated with ibrutinib. The TCR was taken from a human donor with chronic lymphocytic leukemia.

DNA of the CDR3: TGTGCCAGCAGCTTGGGGCCGGGACTAGCGGTGTACGAGCAGTACTTC. This encodes CASSLGPGLAVYEQYF. The rearrangement uses TRBV5-4 and TRBJ2-7; 11 bases map to TRBD2. Losses at the gene ends were 0 bases for V and 4 bases for J; bases not matched to a gene: 6. Germline V gene data show CDR1 as SGHNT and CDR2 as YYREEE (reference sequence). This CDR3 contains 16 residues. Supplemented by reference TRBV5-4 and TRBJ2-7, the full variable domain reads ETGVTQSPTHLIKTRGQQVTLRCSSQSGHNTVSWYQQALGQGPQFIFQYYREEENGRGNFPPRFSGLQFPNYSSELNVNALELDDSALYLCASSLGPGLAVYEQYFGPGTRLTVT.